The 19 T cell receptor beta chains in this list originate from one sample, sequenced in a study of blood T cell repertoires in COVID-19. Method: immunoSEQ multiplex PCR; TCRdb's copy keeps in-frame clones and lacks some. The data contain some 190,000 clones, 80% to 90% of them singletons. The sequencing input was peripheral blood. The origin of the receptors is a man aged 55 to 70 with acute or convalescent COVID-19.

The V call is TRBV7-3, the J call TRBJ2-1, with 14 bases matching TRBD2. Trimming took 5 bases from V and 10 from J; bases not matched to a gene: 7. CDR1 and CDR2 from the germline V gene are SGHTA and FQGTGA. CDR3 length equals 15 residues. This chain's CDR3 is CASSPGLAGVGEQFF. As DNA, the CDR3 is TGTGCCAGCAGCCCGGGACTAGCGGGAGTAGGGGAGCAGTTCTTC.

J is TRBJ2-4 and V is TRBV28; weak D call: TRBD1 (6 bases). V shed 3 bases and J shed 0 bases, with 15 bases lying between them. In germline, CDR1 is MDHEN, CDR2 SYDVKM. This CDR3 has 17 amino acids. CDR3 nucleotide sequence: TGTGCCAGCAGTTTTTGGGGACATGCGTTAGCCAAAAACATTCAGTACTTC. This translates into CASSFWGHALAKNIQYF.

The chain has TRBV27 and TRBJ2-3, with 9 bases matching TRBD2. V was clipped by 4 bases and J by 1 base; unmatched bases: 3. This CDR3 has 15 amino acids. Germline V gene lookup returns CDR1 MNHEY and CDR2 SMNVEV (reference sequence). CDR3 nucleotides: TGTGCCAGCAGTTCCCTAGCGGGGCGCACAGATACGCAGTATTTT. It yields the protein CASSSLAGRTDTQYF.

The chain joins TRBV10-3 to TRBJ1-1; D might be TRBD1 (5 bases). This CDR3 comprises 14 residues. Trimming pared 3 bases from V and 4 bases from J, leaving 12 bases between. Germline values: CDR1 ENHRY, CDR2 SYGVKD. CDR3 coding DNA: TGTGCCATCAGTGACAGGGCGGGGGGCACTGAAGCTTTCTTT. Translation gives CAISDRAGGTEAFF.

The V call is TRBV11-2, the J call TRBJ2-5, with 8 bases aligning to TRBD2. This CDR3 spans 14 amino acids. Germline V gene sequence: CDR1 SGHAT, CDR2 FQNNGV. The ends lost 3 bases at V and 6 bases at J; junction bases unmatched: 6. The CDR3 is CASSFESGSKTQYF. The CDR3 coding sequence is TGTGCCAGCAGCTTCGAAAGCGGGAGTAAGACCCAGTACTTC.

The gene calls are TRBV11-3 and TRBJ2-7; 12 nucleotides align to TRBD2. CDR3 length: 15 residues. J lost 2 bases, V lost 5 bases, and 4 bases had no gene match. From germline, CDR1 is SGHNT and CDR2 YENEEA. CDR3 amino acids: CASSVTSGGAYEQYF. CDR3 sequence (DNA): TGTGCCAGCAGCGTGACTAGCGGGGGAGCCTACGAGCAGTACTTC.

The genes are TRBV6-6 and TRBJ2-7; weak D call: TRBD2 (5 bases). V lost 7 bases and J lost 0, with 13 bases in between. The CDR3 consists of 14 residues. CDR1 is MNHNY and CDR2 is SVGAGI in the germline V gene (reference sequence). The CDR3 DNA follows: TGTGCCAGCAATCCACCGGGGATCTCCTACGAGCAGTACTTC. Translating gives CASNPPGISYEQYF.

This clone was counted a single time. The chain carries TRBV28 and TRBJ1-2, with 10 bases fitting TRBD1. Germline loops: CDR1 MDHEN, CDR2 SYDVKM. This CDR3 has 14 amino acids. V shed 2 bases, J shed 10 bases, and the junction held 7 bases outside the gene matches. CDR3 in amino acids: CASSLATGGLDYTF. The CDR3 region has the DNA TGTGCCAGCAGTTTAGCGACAGGGGGCCTAGACTACACCTTC.

The CDR3 DNA follows: TGTGCCAGTAGTATAGGATCGGGTCCGGGTACCGGGGAGCTGTTTTTT. Protein product: CASSIGSGPGTGELFF. The chain employs TRBV19 and TRBJ2-2; D gene uncertain. Trimming left V 1 base short and J 5 bases short, with 14 bases between. Germline CDR1 is LNHDA and CDR2 is SQIVND (reference sequence). The CDR3 spans 16 residues.

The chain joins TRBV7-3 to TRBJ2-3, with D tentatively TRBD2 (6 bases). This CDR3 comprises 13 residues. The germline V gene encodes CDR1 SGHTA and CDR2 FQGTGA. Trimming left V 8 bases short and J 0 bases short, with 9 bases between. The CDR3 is CASGGTSTDTQYF. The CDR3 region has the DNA TGTGCCAGCGGCGGGACTAGCACAGATACGCAGTATTTT.

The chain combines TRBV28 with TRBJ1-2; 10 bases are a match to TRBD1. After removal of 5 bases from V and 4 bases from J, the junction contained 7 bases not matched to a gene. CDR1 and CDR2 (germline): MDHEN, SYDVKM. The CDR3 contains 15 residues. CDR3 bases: TGTGCCAGCAGTCCCCGGGACAGGGGCATCTATGGCTACACCTTC. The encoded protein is CASSPRDRGIYGYTF.

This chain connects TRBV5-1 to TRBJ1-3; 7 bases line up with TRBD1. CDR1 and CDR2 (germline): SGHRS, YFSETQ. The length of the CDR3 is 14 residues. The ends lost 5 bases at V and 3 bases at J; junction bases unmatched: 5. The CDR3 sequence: CASSFGTVGNTIYF. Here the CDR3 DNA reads TGCGCCAGCAGTTTCGGGACAGTTGGAAACACCATATATTTT.

CDR3: CASSYRGQDGYTF. In DNA form, the CDR3 reads TGTGCCAGCAGCTACAGGGGGCAGGATGGCTACACCTTC. The V and J genes are TRBV28 and TRBJ1-2; TRBD1 agrees at 9 bases. The CDR3 spans 13 residues. Trimming at V came to 6 bases and at J to 6 bases, leaving 5 bases not matched to a gene. Germline CDR1 reads MDHEN; CDR2 reads SYDVKM.

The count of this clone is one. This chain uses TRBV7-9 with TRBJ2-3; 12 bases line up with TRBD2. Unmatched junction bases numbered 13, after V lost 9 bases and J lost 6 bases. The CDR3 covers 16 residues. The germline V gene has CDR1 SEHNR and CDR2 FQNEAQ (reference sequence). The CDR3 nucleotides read TGTGCCAGTAGGGGATTGACTAGCGGGAGTCGGGATACGCAGTATTTT. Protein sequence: CASRGLTSGSRDTQYF.

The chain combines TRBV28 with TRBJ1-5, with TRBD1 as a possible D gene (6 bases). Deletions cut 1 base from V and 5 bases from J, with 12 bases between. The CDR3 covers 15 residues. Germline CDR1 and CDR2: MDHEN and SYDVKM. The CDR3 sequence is CASSLSRGTHQPQHF. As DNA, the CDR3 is TGTGCCAGCAGTTTATCGAGGGGGACCCATCAGCCCCAGCATTTT.

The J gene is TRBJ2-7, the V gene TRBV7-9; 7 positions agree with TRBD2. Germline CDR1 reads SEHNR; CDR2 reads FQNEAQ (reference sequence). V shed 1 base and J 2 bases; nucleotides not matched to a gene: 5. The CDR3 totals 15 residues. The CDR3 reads CASSLGRTSPYEQYF. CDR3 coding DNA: TGTGCCAGCAGCTTAGGCCGGACTAGTCCCTACGAGCAGTACTTC. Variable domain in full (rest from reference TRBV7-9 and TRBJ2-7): DTGVSQNPRHKITKRGQNVTFRCDPISEHNRLYWYRQTLGQGPEFLTYFQNEAQLEKSRLLSDRFSAERPKGSFSTLEIQRTEQGDSAMYLCASSLGRTSPYEQYFGPGTRLTVT.

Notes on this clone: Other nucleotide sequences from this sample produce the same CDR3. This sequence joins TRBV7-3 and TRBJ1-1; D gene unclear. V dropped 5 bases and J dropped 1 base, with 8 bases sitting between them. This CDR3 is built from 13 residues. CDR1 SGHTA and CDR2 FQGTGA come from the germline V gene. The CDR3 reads CASSQDKNTEAFF. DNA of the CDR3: TGTGCCAGCAGCCAAGACAAGAACACTGAAGCTTTCTTT.

The CDR3 nucleotides read TGTGCCAGCAGCCATAGACAGGGTCGAGGCTACACCTTC. Its translation is CASSHRQGRGYTF. The V gene is TRBV7-2, the J gene TRBJ1-2, with 7 nucleotides matching TRBD1. This CDR3 is 13 amino acids long. Looked up from germline, CDR1 is SGHTA and CDR2 is FQGNSA. With V trimmed by 5 bases and J by 8 bases, 8 bases remained unmatched.

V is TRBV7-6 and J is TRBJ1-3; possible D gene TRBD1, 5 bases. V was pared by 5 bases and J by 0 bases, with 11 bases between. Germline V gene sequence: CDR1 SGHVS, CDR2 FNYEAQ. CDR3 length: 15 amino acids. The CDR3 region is CASSPDSSSGNTIYF. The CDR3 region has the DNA TGTGCCAGCAGCCCAGACAGCAGCTCTGGAAACACCATATATTTT.